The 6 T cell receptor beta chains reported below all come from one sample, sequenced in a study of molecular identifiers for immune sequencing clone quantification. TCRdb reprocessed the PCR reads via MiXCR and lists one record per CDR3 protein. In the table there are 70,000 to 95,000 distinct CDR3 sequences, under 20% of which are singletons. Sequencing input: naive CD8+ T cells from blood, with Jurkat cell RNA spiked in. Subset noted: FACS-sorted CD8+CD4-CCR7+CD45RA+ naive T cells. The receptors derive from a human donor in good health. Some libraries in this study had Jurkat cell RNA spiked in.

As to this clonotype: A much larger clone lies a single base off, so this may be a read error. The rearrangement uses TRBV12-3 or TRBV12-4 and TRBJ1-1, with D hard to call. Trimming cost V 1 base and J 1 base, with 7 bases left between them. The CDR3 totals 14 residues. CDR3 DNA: TGTGCCAGCAGTTTAGGGGCAAGGAACACTGAAGCTTTCTTT. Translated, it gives CASSLGARNTEAFF.

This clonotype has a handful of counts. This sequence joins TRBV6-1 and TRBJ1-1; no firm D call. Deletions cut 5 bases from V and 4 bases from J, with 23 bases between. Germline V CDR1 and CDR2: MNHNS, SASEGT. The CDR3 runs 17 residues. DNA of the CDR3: TGTGCCAGCAGTTCAACTCCGCCCGGGCAGCCAAGCACTGAAGCTTTCTTT. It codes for CASSSTPPGQPSTEAFF.

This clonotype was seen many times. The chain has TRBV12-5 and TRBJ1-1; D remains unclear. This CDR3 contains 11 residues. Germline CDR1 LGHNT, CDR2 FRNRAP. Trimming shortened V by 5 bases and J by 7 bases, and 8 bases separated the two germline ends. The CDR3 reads CASGPGSEAFF. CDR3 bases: TGTGCTAGTGGTCCCGGCAGTGAAGCTTTCTTT. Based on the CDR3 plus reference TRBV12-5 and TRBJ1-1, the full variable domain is DARVTQTPRHKVTEMGQEVTMRCQPILGHNTVFWYRQTMMQGLELLAYFRNRAPLDDSGMPKDRFSAEMPDATLATLKIQPSEPRDSAVYFCASGPGSEAFFGQGTRLTVV.

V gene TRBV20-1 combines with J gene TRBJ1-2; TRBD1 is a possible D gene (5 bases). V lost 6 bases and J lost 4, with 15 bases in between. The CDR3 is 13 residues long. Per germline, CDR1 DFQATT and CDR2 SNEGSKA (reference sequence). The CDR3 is CSADLGTVYGYTF. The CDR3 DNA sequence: TGCAGTGCGGATTTAGGGACCGTCTATGGCTACACCTTC.

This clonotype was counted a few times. In nucleotides, the CDR3 is TGTGCCAGCAGCCTAGTCAGGGGGGACTACGAGCAGTACTTC. Protein: CASSLVRGDYEQYF. The chain uses TRBV5-6 and TRBJ2-7; D is perhaps TRBD1 (7 bases). Germline CDR1 reads SGHDT; CDR2 reads YYEEEE. V was trimmed by 4 bases and J by 3 bases, leaving 14 bases between them. The length of the CDR3 is 14 residues.

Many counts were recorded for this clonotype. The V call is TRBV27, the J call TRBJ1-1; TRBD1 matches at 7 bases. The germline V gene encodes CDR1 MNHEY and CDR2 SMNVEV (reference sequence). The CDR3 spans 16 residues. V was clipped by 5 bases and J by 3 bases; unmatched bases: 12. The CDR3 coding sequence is TGTGCCAGCAGTGCCTGGGAGGGGGCATGGTACACTGAAGCTTTCTTT. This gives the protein CASSAWEGAWYTEAFF.